This TCR beta chain is from a study of blood T cell repertoires in COVID-19. At the level of the study: Italy, Spain and the United States were the sources of the convalescent and acute COVID-19 samples. The analysed material was cDNA or gDNA that came from T cells, B-cell-depleted T cells, or PBMCs.

This CDR3 is 19 amino acids long. Between the trimmed V and J ends, which lost 2 bases and 0 bases, there was a span of 17 bases. CDR1 SGHVS and CDR2 FNYEAQ come from the germline V gene. Original data processing: Using reference gene primer amplification, nucleated cell counts were estimated. TCRdb's table, derived via immunoSEQ multiplex PCR, lists solely in-frame clones and lacks some. D and trimming were read from the DNA, whereas the V and J calls and clone size are those reported in that table. The sample shows about 30,000 clones, around nine tenths of them seen only once. The sequence was collected from a human donor in a cohort sampled during active COVID-19. The donor label of this sample is uncertain. J is TRBJ2-6 and V is TRBV7-6; TRBD1 is a possible D gene (6 bases). Input material: peripheral blood. The chain's CDR3 is CASSLLGEWGHSGANVLTF. The CDR3 DNA follows: TGTGCCAGCAGCTTACTGGGAGAATGGGGGCACTCTGGGGCCAACGTCCTGACTTTC.